These 18 T cell receptor beta chains came from one sample sequenced in a study of CD8 T cells in ankylosing spondylitis. One entry per CDR3 protein, called by TCRdb with MiXCR from the 5' RACE reads. Here the sample spans about 240,000 distinct CDR3 sequences, approximately 8% being singletons. The specimen sequenced was blood, either unsorted or a sorted T cell fraction (not recorded which). Receptor source: a female donor with ankylosing spondylitis or in good health (not recorded which).

Ten or more counts support this clonotype. This chain uses TRBV29-1 with TRBJ2-1, with 7 bases matching TRBD1. The CDR3 is 16 amino acids. Germline CDR1 reads SQVTM; CDR2 reads ANQGSEA. J was trimmed by 2 bases and V by 3 bases; bases with no gene match: 10. CDR3 DNA: TGCAGCGTTGACGTAGTCGGACAGGCGACCTACAATGAGCAGTTCTTC. Its translation: CSVDVVGQATYNEQFF.

Concerning this clonotype itself: Compared with germline, one end of the junction differs, possibly owing to a read error. This rearrangement joins TRBV30 to TRBJ2-2; perhaps D is TRBD1 or TRBD2 (5 bases each). The germline V gene has CDR1 GTSNPN and CDR2 SVGIG (reference sequence). CDR3 length: 13 amino acids. The CDR3 DNA follows: TGTGCCTGGAGACACTCTAGAACCGGGGCGCTGTTTTTT. As protein: CAWRHSRTGALFF.

The CDR3: CASSPARTTYNEQFF. The CDR3, as DNA: TGCGCCAGCAGCCCTGCAAGAACTACCTACAATGAGCAGTTCTTC. The V call is TRBV5-1, the J call TRBJ2-1; D unclear. CDR3 length: 15 residues. Per the germline V gene, CDR1 is SGHRS and CDR2 is YFSETQ. Trimming left V 4 bases short and J 2 bases short, with 13 bases between.

This clonotype was counted ten times or more. The genes are TRBV7-2 and TRBJ2-7; D perhaps matches TRBD2 (5 bases). Germline CDR1 and CDR2: SGHTA and FQGNSA. The length of the CDR3 is 14 residues. The ends were cut back, 5 bases at V and 4 bases at J, with 15 bases in the middle. CDR3 loop: CASSELGSLYEQYF. For the CDR3, the DNA is TGTGCCAGCAGCGAGCTTGGGAGTCTATACGAGCAGTACTTC.

This clonotype was recorded at least ten times. The CDR3 here is CASSIAPRNTGELFF. The CDR3 DNA reads as TGTGCCAGTAGTATAGCCCCGAGGAACACCGGGGAGCTGTTTTTT. The chain carries TRBV19 and TRBJ2-2; D unresolved. Germline V gives CDR1 LNHDA, CDR2 SQIVND (reference sequence). The CDR3 covers 15 residues. Trimming cost V 1 base and J 1 base, with 7 bases left between them.

This clonotype was seen ten or more times. The chain couples TRBV24-1 to TRBJ2-6, with a weak D call TRBD1 (5 bases). Trimming took 7 bases from V and 3 from J, leaving 6 bases between them. The CDR3 loop spans 13 amino acids. Germline CDR1 and CDR2: KGHDR and SFDVKD. Here the CDR3 reads CATSRDGANVLTF. CDR3 DNA sequence: TGTGCCACCAGCAGGGATGGGGCCAACGTCCTGACTTTC.

A word on this clonotype: Compared with germline, one end of the junction differs, possibly owing to a read error. The J gene is TRBJ2-5, the V gene TRBV5-6; D unresolved. The length of the CDR3 is 13 residues. Germline loops: CDR1 SGHDT, CDR2 YYEEEE. DNA for the CDR3: TGTGCCAGCAGCTTGCCCCCCGGAGAGGCCCAGTACTTC. It is translated as CASSLPPGEAQYF.

On this clonotype itself: This may come from a read error, since a much larger clone is one base off. The chain employs TRBV15 and TRBJ2-7; D call uncertain. The CDR3 contains 12 residues. V shed 3 bases and J shed 3 bases, with 6 bases lying between them. Germline V CDR1 and CDR2: LNHNV, YYDKDF (reference sequence). The CDR3 nucleotides are TGTGCCACCAGCAGGCGATGCTACGAGCAGTACTTC. Protein: CATSRRCYEQYF.

The rearrangement joins TRBV15 to TRBJ2-4, with D possibly called TRBD1 or TRBD2 (5 bases each). Per germline, CDR1 LNHNV and CDR2 YYDKDF (reference sequence). There are 8 residues in the CDR3. The CDR3 region is CEFLGEYF. In DNA form, the CDR3 reads TGTGAGTTCTTGGGGGAGTACTTC.

This clonotype has just a few counts. The J gene is TRBJ2-1, the V gene TRBV5-4; D is ambiguous. Trimming stripped 0 bases from V and 10 bases from J, with 8 bases between. CDR1 is SGHNT, CDR2 YYREEE, per germline (reference sequence). The CDR3 sequence is 12 residues long. CDR3 nucleotide sequence: TGTGCCAGCAGCTTGGGAACGAGGGAGCAGTTCTTC. Translation gives CASSLGTREQFF. The full variable domain, in which reference TRBV5-4 and TRBJ2-1 provide the parts outside the CDR3, is ETGVTQSPTHLIKTRGQQVTLRCSSQSGHNTVSWYQQALGQGPQFIFQYYREEENGRGNFPPRFSGLQFPNYSSELNVNALELDDSALYLCASSLGTREQFFGPGTRLTVL.

This clonotype was counted ten times or more. J is TRBJ2-7 and V is TRBV20-1, with 9 bases that match TRBD2. V shed 3 bases and J 5 bases; nucleotides not matched to a gene: 5. The CDR3 runs 13 residues. In germline, CDR1 is DFQATT, CDR2 SNEGSKA (reference sequence). The CDR3 sequence: CSAREREEHEQYF. The CDR3 nucleotides are TGCAGTGCTAGGGAGCGGGAGGAACACGAGCAGTACTTC.

The chain employs TRBV11-2 and TRBJ2-3, with D unresolved. The CDR3 covers 14 residues. Germline assignment: CDR1 SGHAT and CDR2 FQNNGV. Trimming took off 2 bases at V and 2 bases at J, with 8 bases between the two ends. The CDR3 DNA follows: TGTGCCAGCAGCTTACTGATTCCCACAGATACGCAGTATTTT. Residues: CASSLLIPTDTQYF.

In its sample, this clonotype was seen many times. The rearrangement uses TRBV18 and TRBJ2-1; 8 nucleotides line up with TRBD2. CDR3 size: 15 residues. CDR1 and CDR2 from the germline V gene are KGHSH and LQKENI. The junction had 5 bases not matched to a gene; V was cut back by 3 bases and J by 4 bases. CDR3 protein: CASSPTAGGYNEQFF. CDR3 DNA sequence: TGTGCCAGCTCACCCACGGCGGGAGGATACAATGAGCAGTTCTTC.

This clonotype was seen repeatedly, ten times or more. This chain joins TRBV20-1 and TRBJ2-7; D might be TRBD2 (5 bases). The CDR3 has 14 residues. Deletions cut 6 bases from V and 4 bases from J, with 19 bases between. Per the germline V gene, CDR1 is DFQATT and CDR2 is SNEGSKA (reference sequence). CDR3 sequence reads: CSAPSYQREYEQYF. DNA of the CDR3: TGCAGTGCCCCATCCTACCAAAGGGAGTACGAGCAGTACTTC.

Many counts were recorded for this clonotype. The chain is built from TRBV24-1 and TRBJ2-6; 9 bases match TRBD1. This CDR3 has 18 residues. Germline CDR1 and CDR2: KGHDR and SFDVKD. J was trimmed by 0 bases and V by 6 bases; bases with no gene match: 8. In DNA form, the CDR3 reads TGTGCCACCAGTCATCCGGGACAGGGTCCCTCTGGGGCCAACGTCCTGACTTTC. Protein product: CATSHPGQGPSGANVLTF.

This clonotype was observed many times. V and J are TRBV5-1 and TRBJ2-1; D is possibly TRBD1 (5 bases). CDR3 length: 15 amino acids. Trimming left V 1 base short and J 4 bases short, with 12 bases between. Germline V CDR1 and CDR2: SGHRS, YFSETQ. CDR3 residues: CASSLTSTGYNEQFF. The DNA for the CDR3 is TGCGCCAGCAGCTTGACCAGTACAGGTTACAATGAGCAGTTCTTC.

This clonotype came up many times. The chain recombines TRBV7-2 with TRBJ2-3; tentative D call: TRBD2 (5 bases). Trimming pared 3 bases from V and 1 base from J, leaving 14 bases between. The CDR3 extends over 16 amino acids. Germline V lookup: CDR1 SGHTA, CDR2 FQGNSA. The CDR3 DNA follows: TGTGCCAGCAGCTTTCTTAGCGCGGCCCGCACAGATACGCAGTATTTT. Residues: CASSFLSAARTDTQYF.

This clonotype was observed a handful of times. This chain links TRBV7-2 with TRBJ2-3; D unresolved. Deletions cut 2 bases from V and 2 bases from J, with 8 bases between. The germline gives CDR1 SGHTA, CDR2 FQGNSA. The CDR3 is made up of 14 amino acids. The CDR3 loop reads CASSLTRYTDTQYF. Here the CDR3 DNA reads TGTGCCAGCAGCTTAACCCGATACACAGATACGCAGTATTTT.